This TCR beta chain derives from a study of Ad26.COV2.S vaccination and SARS-CoV-2 variants. The overall study: The donor was enrolled in the Ad26.COV2.S arm of the COV1001 trial.

TCRdb keeps only in-frame clones here, not all; method: immunoSEQ multiplex PCR. The table shows approximately 300,000 clones, with roughly 86% occurring only once. As to treatment: roughly 20 received Ad26.COV2.S at low or high dose, single or two shots; 5 received placebo; per-sample allocation not given. Collection of the samples took place on day 63 after the first injection of vaccine or placebo. Germline CDR1 GTSNPN, CDR2 SVGIG (reference sequence). The J segment lost 1 base and the V segment lost 1 base, leaving 11 bases of the junction unmatched. CDR3 length equals 18 residues. As to this clone: Its antigen is unidentified.

Whole-study findings and limits: Substantial breadth in spike-specific CD8+ and CD4+ T cell responses was reportedly seen after vaccination.

Sequenced here: peripheral blood, sampled in a trial of Ad26.COV2.S vaccine versus placebo. This sequence joins TRBV30 and TRBJ2-2; 8 nucleotides agree with TRBD1. The clonotype originates from a person between 18 and 65 years old who received the Ad26.COV2.S COVID-19 vaccine or a placebo. The CDR3 DNA sequence: TGTGCCTGGAGTGGGACAGGGTCTCGCCCCCAGAACACCGGGGAGCTGTTTTTT. This encodes CAWSGTGSRPQNTGELFF.